In its sample, the clone carrying this T cell receptor (beta chain) was seen a few times. This record comes from a study of high-grade serous ovarian cancer treatment subgroups. Some clones are missing from TCRdb's copy, which holds only in-frame ones; the method was immunoSEQ multiplex PCR. The table lists some 4,400 clones, approximately 70% of them singletons. The CDR3 is 14 residues long. Germline CDR1 LGHNA, CDR2 YNFKEQ. Between the trimmed V and J ends, which lost 3 bases and 5 bases, there was a span of 13 bases. Tumor samples were obtained before definitive surgery or chemotherapy. This clonotype was obtained from a human donor with high-grade serous ovarian cancer. The sequencing input was tumor tissue. The gene calls are TRBV4-2 and TRBJ1-1; maybe TRBD1 (6 bases). In DNA, the CDR3 is TGTGCCAGCAGCCATGATTACAGGGTGACTGAAGCTTTCTTT. Its protein is CASSHDYRVTEAFF.